Here is one T cell receptor (beta chain) with its context. This specimen belongs to a study of blood T cells in healthy people across ages. The overall study: Template switching caught about one barcoded beta molecule for each two T cells.

A second roughly 7 to 12 cycle PCR used barcoded and J-beta primers. Each cDNA molecule was tagged by a template-switch adaptor with 12 random nucleotides. Every sample gave at least 3 million paired-end reads containing CDR3. TCRdb passed the 5' RACE reads through MiXCR, listing each CDR3 protein once. This sample has fewer than 900,000 distinct CDR3 sequences, with roughly 41% found just once. V was pared by 5 bases and J by 3 bases, with 17 bases between. The germline V gene encodes CDR1 MNHNS and CDR2 SASEGT. The CDR3 extends over 15 amino acids. RNA extraction gave at least 6 micrograms of total RNA per sample.

Sequencing was performed on blood. This receptor was identified in a woman aged 60-75 years in good health. The chain links TRBV6-1 to TRBJ2-7; D ambiguous. The CDR3 nucleotides are TGTGCCAGCAGTTATAAGCTGAGCGAGGTCTACGAGCAGTACTTC. Translated: CASSYKLSEVYEQYF.